The 4 T cell receptor beta chains presented below share a single source sample, sequenced in a study of T cell clonality in common variable immunodeficiency. Study observations and caveats: Fewer deletions and N-nucleotide insertions were reportedly seen in common variable immunodeficiency TCR beta sequences.

Produced via immunoSEQ multiplex PCR; TCRdb's table is partial and in-frame only. The record shows about 20,000 clones for this sample, with no singletons present. Their cognate antigens are unknown. The sample consisted of peripheral blood mononuclear cells. The receptors shown here come from a human donor with common variable immunodeficiency.

Details on this clone: The read stops 3 residues short of the end of the CDR3; the missing end is completed from the germline J gene. V usage is TRBV19 and J usage is TRBJ1-6; a weak D match, TRBD1 (6 bases). The germline V and J ends were trimmed by 6 bases and 11 bases, with 23 bases remaining between them. The CDR3 is made up of 16 amino acids. From germline, CDR1 is LNHDA and CDR2 SQIVND (reference sequence). The CDR3 region is CASSPKDRTLPAPLHF. The sequenced part of the CDR3 DNA is TGTGCCAGTAGCCCCAAAGACAGGACCCTACCAGCACCC.

This clone showed up just a few times. The read terminates 3 residues ahead of where the CDR3 ends, so the germline J gene completes it. The chain combines TRBV5-1 with TRBJ2-5, with 10 bases that match TRBD2. The trim removed 2 bases at V and 2 bases at J, leaving 6 bases unmatched. CDR1 is SGHRS and CDR2 is YFSETQ in the germline V gene. CDR3 size: 16 residues. The CDR3 DNA, read in part, is TGCGCCAGCAGCTTTACTATACTAGCGGGGCAAGAGACC. Amino acid sequence: CASSFTILAGQET. The entire CDR3 protein reads CASSFTILAGQETQYF.

A word on this clone: The CDR3 goes on 3 residues after the read ends, and that part is filled in from the germline J gene. The chain is built from TRBV20-1 and TRBJ1-5; TRBD1 matches at 7 bases. The CDR3 is 15 amino acids. From germline, CDR1 is DFQATT and CDR2 SNEGSKA (reference sequence). V shed 0 bases, J shed 8 bases, and the junction held 10 bases outside the gene matches. Partial CDR3 DNA: TGCAGTGCTAGAGATAAAACAGGGGTCGGGAAGCCC. It translates to CSARDKTGVGKP. The entire CDR3 sequence reads CSARDKTGVGKPQHF.

This clone is termed large. The CDR3 extends 3 residues past the end of the read, so its final part is completed from the germline J gene. This chain links TRBV20-1 with TRBJ2-7; 9 bases map to TRBD2. The CDR3 is 14 residues long. Germline V gives CDR1 DFQATT, CDR2 SNEGSKA (reference sequence). V shed 4 bases and J 2 bases; nucleotides not matched to a gene: 6. The CDR3 reads CSAMDSGSAYEQYF. CDR3 DNA, as far as it was read: TGCAGTGCTATGGATAGCGGGAGCGCCTACGAG.